This T cell receptor beta chain came from a study of blood T cell repertoires in COVID-19 (TCRdb year 2020). As for the study more broadly: Collaborator samples came from the United States, Italy and Spain and covered acute and convalescent phases of COVID-19. The prospective study material was composed of cDNA or gDNA derived from T cells, B-cell-depleted T cells, or PBMCs. Deeply sampled blood TCRbeta repertoires from subjects exposed to, actively infected with, or recovered from COVID-19 were included in the dataset. The repertoires were released in a freely available public database intended as a resource for research on the immune response to SARS-CoV-2. The samples were drawn from the first 160 participants of the ongoing ImmuneRACE study and from some 1,300 subjects provided by 6 global collaborators. Nearly every sample came with metadata listing a de-identified subject ID, COVID-19 status, age in years and sex. Where available, HLA class I and class II types were taken from metadata supplied by the sample provider and were not determined by assay-based typing. On the study overall, not on this receptor specifically: How much clinical and demographic metadata was included differed by source and by participant, and the metadata was provided uncurated.

The immunoSEQ Assay, a bias-controlled multiplex PCR, was used to amplify TCRbeta CDR3 regions from genomic DNA. The authors processed their data as follows. Within the assay, amplification of reference gene primers was used to estimate how many nucleated cells each sample contained. To quantify the absolute abundance of each unique TCRbeta CDR3 rearrangement, sequence reads were collapsed and filtered. For each sample, productive Simpson clonality was calculated as the square root of Simpson's diversity index over productive rearrangements. TCRdb retrieved this table from immuneACCESS and kept in-frame rearrangements only. Not all clones are present; in checked studies, unresolved V genes account for under half, and no reason is known for the remainder. The DNA gave D and trimming, while V, J and clone size come from that table. The table for this sample lists around 170,000 clones; around 83% of them were counted only once. Approximately 6.5% of the sample comes from the top ten.

V ends up 5 bases short and J 3 bases short, with an unmatched junction base count of 13. From the cysteine up to the phenylalanine, the CDR3 has a length of 18 residues. CDR3 DNA is the only sequence kept; it has 54 bases, read in frame from the first base. From a lookup of the germline V gene, CDR1 and CDR2 are MDHEN and SYDVKM. Each collaborating institution followed its own protocols to collect whole blood in K2EDTA tubes. For TCRbeta analysis, collaborators shipped samples in one of three forms: frozen whole blood, isolated PBMCs, or DNA extracted from either of those sample types. This clone was counted a single time. Its antigen target is currently unknown. Per-base qualities were not stored, and no clone one base away is much larger.

The chain couples TRBV28 to TRBJ1-2; a stretch of 12 junction bases matches TRBD1. The source material was peripheral blood. The sequence was obtained from a woman aged 40 to 50 with acute or convalescent COVID-19. The DNA reads TGTGCCAGCAGTCTCCTGGGGACAGGGGGCGTTAGGGACTATGGCTACACCTTC. Translated, this gives CASSLLGTGGVRDYGYTF.